This T cell receptor (beta chain) was observed in a study of spatial heterogeneity in lung cancer. Study at large: More beta-chain than alpha-chain sequences were consistently detected. For the average unique TCR and UMI combination, more than 8.5 occurrences appeared in raw reads.

Each TCR cDNA molecule carried a unique molecular identifier. TCRdb re-derived calls from the 5' RACE reads in MiXCR, one entry per CDR3 protein. In the table there are about 90,000 distinct CDR3 sequences, over 8.5% of which are singletons. Noted time point: sample taken at primary tumor resection. Researchers sequenced whole RNA taken from tumor, nontumor lung or frozen PBMC without sorting. CDR3 size: 16 residues. The V segment lost 2 bases and the J segment 5 bases; nucleotides outside the gene matches: 11. Germline V gene lookup returns CDR1 MDHEN and CDR2 SYDVKM. Study-wide findings and caveats: The study found ubiquitous expanded tumor TCRs in blood more at resection than follow-up.

About this clonotype: Its target is unknown.

This TCR was sampled from a male donor with early-stage non-small cell lung cancer. The chain is built from TRBV28 and TRBJ2-5; TRBD2 agrees at 7 bases. The source was PBMCs, collected at surgery. The chain's CDR3 is CASSLGRLAAGETQYF. Written as DNA, the CDR3 is TGTGCCAGCAGTTTAGGAAGACTAGCCGCCGGGGAGACCCAGTACTTC.